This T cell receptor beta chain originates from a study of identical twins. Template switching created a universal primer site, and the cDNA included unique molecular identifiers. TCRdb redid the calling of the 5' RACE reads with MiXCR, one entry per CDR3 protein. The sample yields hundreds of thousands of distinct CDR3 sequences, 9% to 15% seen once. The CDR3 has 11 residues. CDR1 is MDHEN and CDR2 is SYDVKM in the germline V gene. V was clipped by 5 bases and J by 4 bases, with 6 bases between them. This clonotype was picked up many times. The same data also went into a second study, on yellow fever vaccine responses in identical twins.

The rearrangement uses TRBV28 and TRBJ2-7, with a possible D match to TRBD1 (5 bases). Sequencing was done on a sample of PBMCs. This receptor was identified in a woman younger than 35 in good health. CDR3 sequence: CASSRQYEQYV. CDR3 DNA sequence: TGTGCCAGCAGTCGACAGTACGAGCAGTACGTC.